These 26 T cell receptor beta chains share one sample of origin, sequenced in a study of radiotherapy plus CTLA-4 blockade in lung cancer. Sequencing used immunoSEQ multiplex PCR; TCRdb keeps in-frame clones, though not all of them. The table has fewer than 100,000 clones, approximately 80% seen once. Source: peripheral blood, taken from a patient treated with radiotherapy plus ipilimumab. These receptors were obtained from a human donor with non-small cell lung cancer who had stable disease on radiotherapy plus ipilimumab.

The chain is built from TRBV5-5 and TRBJ1-2; TRBD1 matches at 7 bases. This CDR3 has 15 residues. V shed 0 bases, J shed 2 bases, and the junction held 4 bases outside the gene matches. CDR1 and CDR2 (germline): SGHKS, YYEKEE (reference sequence). DNA for the CDR3: TGTGCCAGCAGCTTGGCAGCGGGACAGAACTATGGCTACACCTTC. Protein: CASSLAAGQNYGYTF. The variable domain in full, completed from reference TRBV5-5 and TRBJ1-2, reads DAGVTQSPTHLIKTRGQQVTLRCSPISGHKSVSWYQQVLGQGPQFIFQYYEKEERGRGNFPDRFSARQFPNYSSELNVNALLLGDSALYLCASSLAAGQNYGYTFGSGTRLTVV.

This clone occurred once. The rearrangement links TRBV19 to TRBJ1-1; D is unclear. Trimming removed 5 bases at V and 8 bases at J, with 21 bases between. There are 15 residues in the CDR3. Germline-derived CDR1 and CDR2 are LNHDA and SQIVND (reference sequence). The CDR3 DNA reads TGTGCCAGTAGTCCCTCCTCACGACTTCTTTTAGAAGCTTTCTTT. Its protein product is CASSPSSRLLLEAFF.

This clone was observed a single time. This chain uses TRBV5-1 with TRBJ2-4, with D possibly TRBD2 on 6 matching bases. CDR1 is SGHRS and CDR2 is YFSETQ in the germline V gene. This CDR3 contains 13 residues. Trimming pared 0 bases from V and 6 bases from J, leaving 7 bases between. The CDR3 coding sequence is TGCGCCAGCAGCTTGGCCGGGAGAAACATTCAGTACTTC. Protein sequence: CASSLAGRNIQYF. The full variable domain, its missing parts supplied by reference TRBV5-1 and TRBJ2-4, is KAGVTQTPRYLIKTRGQQVTLSCSPISGHRSVSWYQQTPGQGLQFLFEYFSETQRNKGNFPGRFSGRQFSNSRSEMNVSTLELGDSALYLCASSLAGRNIQYFGAGTRLSVL.

This clone was counted between two and nine times. V is TRBV7-2 and J is TRBJ2-3; a possible D gene is TRBD2 (6 bases). Germline V CDR1 and CDR2: SGHTA, FQGNSA. This CDR3 has 17 amino acids. Trimming removed 1 base at V and 2 bases at J, with 16 bases between. CDR3 in DNA: TGTGCCAGCAGCTTAGGAGCCAGCGGGCGCTACACAGATACGCAGTATTTT. Translating gives CASSLGASGRYTDTQYF.

The chain combines TRBV5-6 with TRBJ2-5; 12 bases line up with TRBD2. Near its end, the DNA agrees better with TRBJ2-7, so the J call may be wrong. Germline CDR1 reads SGHDT; CDR2 reads YYEEEE. The CDR3 contains 15 residues. The CDR3 region is CASRLLAGGIYEQYF. The CDR3 DNA sequence: TGTGCCAGCAGATTACTAGCGGGAGGTATATACGAGCAGTACTTC.

V and J are TRBV28 and TRBJ1-3; D is perhaps TRBD1 (5 bases). Trimming cost V 3 bases and J 9 bases, with 15 bases left between them. Germline V lookup: CDR1 MDHEN, CDR2 SYDVKM. The CDR3 extends over 14 amino acids. This chain's CDR3 is CASSLGSGGFTIYF. Written as DNA, the CDR3 is TGTGCCAGCAGTTTGGGGTCGGGGGGGTTCACCATATATTTT.

In regard to this clone: The sample carries other DNA sequences with the same CDR3. The rearrangement uses TRBV6-5 and TRBJ1-4; 7 nucleotides line up with TRBD1. Unmatched junction bases numbered 9, after V lost 6 bases and J lost 8 bases. Looked up from germline, CDR1 is MNHEY and CDR2 is SVGAGI. The CDR3 contains 14 residues. The chain's CDR3 is CASRRTGGREKLFF. CDR3 in DNA: TGTGCCAGCAGGCGGACAGGCGGGAGGGAAAAACTGTTTTTT.

The chain links TRBV14 to TRBJ2-4; 8 positions agree with TRBD1. The germline V gene encodes CDR1 SGHDN and CDR2 FVKESK. The V segment lost 5 bases and the J segment 0 bases; nucleotides outside the gene matches: 6. The CDR3 covers 16 residues. CDR3 nucleotides: TGTGCCAGCAGCGAAGGGGGGACAGGAGCCAAAAACATTCAGTACTTC. Translated, it gives CASSEGGTGAKNIQYF. Looking up the rest from reference TRBV14 and TRBJ2-4 gives the full variable domain: EAGVTQFPSHSVIEKGQTVTLRCDPISGHDNLYWYRRVMGKEIKFLLHFVKESKQDESGMPNNRFLAERTGGTYSTLKVQPAELEDSGVYFCASSEGGTGAKNIQYFGAGTRLSVL.

This chain uses TRBV11-3 with TRBJ2-7; possibly TRBD1 or TRBD2 for D (5 bases each). CDR1 SGHNT and CDR2 YENEEA come from the germline V gene. V was pared by 1 base and J by 4 bases, with 11 bases between. The CDR3 spans 14 residues. In DNA form, the CDR3 reads TGTGCCAGCAGCTTAGGAGGGGCGCAATACGAGCAGTACTTC. Translation: CASSLGGAQYEQYF.

This chain joins TRBV2 and TRBJ1-5; D might be TRBD1 (6 bases). Germline loops: CDR1 SNHLY, CDR2 FYNNEI. This CDR3 has 15 residues. Deletions cut 4 bases from V and 4 bases from J, with 14 bases between. The CDR3 region has the DNA TGTGCCAGCAGTGGGCGGGGGGGCCCGAATCAGCCCCAGCATTTT. Its protein product is CASSGRGGPNQPQHF.

The CDR3 spells CASSGGLLQYF. DNA of the CDR3: TGTGCCAGCAGTGGGGGACTCTTACAGTATTTT. The rearrangement links TRBV27 to TRBJ2-3; D perhaps matches TRBD2 (6 bases). The germline V gene has CDR1 MNHEY and CDR2 SMNVEV (reference sequence). The CDR3 consists of 11 residues. Between the trimmed V and J ends, which lost 5 bases and 12 bases, there was a span of 12 bases.

The V gene is TRBV5-1, the J gene TRBJ1-3, with TRBD1 matching 8 bases. Trimming cost V 7 bases and J 6 bases; bases outside gene matches: 6. This CDR3 has 13 residues. Germline CDR1 is SGHRS and CDR2 is YFSETQ. CDR3 protein: CASSLDRENTIYF. CDR3 nucleotide sequence: TGCGCCAGCTCCTTGGACAGGGAAAACACCATATATTTT.

The CDR3 coding sequence is TGTGCCAGCAGCTTGCCGGGGGGGAGCGGGGCCAACGTCCTGACTTTC. As protein: CASSLPGGSGANVLTF. The chain recombines TRBV5-4 with TRBJ2-6; 8 bases agree with TRBD2. Per germline, CDR1 SGHNT and CDR2 YYREEE (reference sequence). CDR3 length equals 16 residues. Trimming cost V 1 base and J 4 bases; bases outside gene matches: 4.

The V call is TRBV7-9, the J call TRBJ2-7, with D perhaps matching TRBD1 or TRBD2 (5 bases each). Germline values: CDR1 SEHNR, CDR2 FQNEAQ (reference sequence). V dropped 3 bases and J dropped 2 bases, with 14 bases sitting between them. The CDR3 length is 15 residues. The chain's CDR3 is CASSFSQGGPYEQYF. The CDR3 DNA reads TGTGCCAGCAGCTTTAGCCAGGGCGGGCCCTACGAGCAGTACTTC.

The chain links TRBV5-4 to TRBJ1-4; no firm D call. CDR3 length: 14 residues. The V gene's germline CDR1 is SGHNT and CDR2 YYREEE (reference sequence). Trimming cost V 5 bases and J 3 bases, with 11 bases left between them. In DNA, the CDR3 is TGTGCCAGCAGAAAGGGAGGCCCTAATGAAAAACTGTTTTTT. As protein: CASRKGGPNEKLFF. The whole variable domain, filled in from reference TRBV5-4 and TRBJ1-4, reads ETGVTQSPTHLIKTRGQQVTLRCSSQSGHNTVSWYQQALGQGPQFIFQYYREEENGRGNFPPRFSGLQFPNYSSELNVNALELDDSALYLCASRKGGPNEKLFFGSGTQLSVL.

This clone is a singleton in its sample. Written as DNA, the CDR3 is TGTGCCAGCAGCCTTGACCGGGGCTCCTACAATGAGCAGTTCTTC. It codes for CASSLDRGSYNEQFF. This chain links TRBV7-8 with TRBJ2-1; D might be TRBD2 (5 bases). The V end was cut by 5 bases, the J end by 0 bases, with 11 bases between. CDR1 and CDR2 (germline): SGHVS, FQNEAQ. The CDR3 extends over 15 amino acids.

The chain uses TRBV27 and TRBJ1-6; TRBD1 is a possible D gene (5 bases). Germline V lookup: CDR1 MNHEY, CDR2 SMNVEV (reference sequence). V was cut by 4 bases and J by 9 bases, with 16 bases left in between. There are 15 residues in the CDR3. CDR3 DNA: TGTGCCAGCAGTTACCCAGGGCAGGATAGTTCACCCCTCCACTTT. Its protein is CASSYPGQDSSPLHF.

Comments on this clone: The same CDR3 can be traced to other DNA sequences in this sample. The J gene is TRBJ2-1, the V gene TRBV9; 11 nucleotides align to TRBD2. The V segment lost 4 bases and the J segment 4 bases; nucleotides outside the gene matches: 4. This CDR3 contains 15 residues. The germline V gene has CDR1 SGDLS and CDR2 YYNGEE. This chain's CDR3 is CASSPLAGDYNEQFF. The CDR3 coding sequence is TGTGCCAGCAGCCCACTAGCGGGGGATTACAATGAGCAGTTCTTC.

The genes are TRBV4-2 and TRBJ2-3, with D perhaps being TRBD1 or TRBD2 (6 bases each). Germline V gene lookup returns CDR1 LGHNA and CDR2 YNFKEQ. The V end was cut by 4 bases, the J end by 4 bases, with 12 bases between. This CDR3 spans 14 amino acids. CDR3 DNA: TGTGCCAGCAGCCCCGTCCGGGGGCCAGATACGCAGTATTTT. Translating gives CASSPVRGPDTQYF.

The chain has TRBV2 and TRBJ2-7; possibly TRBD1 for D (5 bases). Germline-derived CDR1 and CDR2 are SNHLY and FYNNEI. The CDR3 has 13 residues. The V end was cut by 3 bases, the J end by 6 bases, with 12 bases between. The CDR3 coding sequence is TGTGCCAGCAGTGACCAGGGTTATGGCGAGCAGTACTTC. This gives the protein CASSDQGYGEQYF.

This clone was counted between two and nine times. The chain recombines TRBV10-1 with TRBJ2-7; a weak D match, TRBD2 (5 bases). The CDR3 has 12 amino acids. V gave up 5 bases and J gave up 6 bases, with 11 bases separating them. From germline, CDR1 is WNHNN and CDR2 SYGVQD (reference sequence). The CDR3, as DNA: TGCGCCAGCAGTTACAGAGGGAGCGAGCAGTACTTC. Amino acid sequence: CASSYRGSEQYF.

The CDR3 bases are TGTGCCTGGGTTTCCCGGGACAGGGTTCGAAACACCATATATTTT. Translation gives CAWVSRDRVRNTIYF. J is TRBJ1-3 and V is TRBV30; TRBD1 agrees at 9 bases. The V segment lost 5 bases and the J segment 5 bases; nucleotides outside the gene matches: 10. Germline-derived CDR1 and CDR2 are GTSNPN and SVGIG (reference sequence). The CDR3 is 15 residues long.

V gene TRBV19 combines with J gene TRBJ2-5, with D perhaps being TRBD1 or TRBD2 (5 bases each). The germline CDR1 and CDR2 sequences are LNHDA and SQIVND (reference sequence). Trimming cost V 5 bases and J 2 bases, with 9 bases left between them. The CDR3 has 13 residues. The CDR3 loop is CASSYGTQETQYF. In nucleotides, the CDR3 is TGTGCCAGTAGTTACGGGACGCAAGAGACCCAGTACTTC.

This clone was picked up one time. V is TRBV4-1 and J is TRBJ1-2, with a possible D match to TRBD1 (6 bases). Germline V gene lookup returns CDR1 MGHRA and CDR2 YSYEKL. V shed 4 bases and J shed 3 bases, with 18 bases lying between them. This CDR3 contains 16 residues. In DNA, the CDR3 is TGCGCCAGCAGCCCCACGGAGCAGGGGCCCTACTATGGCTACACCTTC. Protein product: CASSPTEQGPYYGYTF.

This sequence joins TRBV23-1 and TRBJ2-1, with TRBD2 matching 7 bases. TRBV23-1 is assigned to the ORF class and has an uncertain function. V shed 1 base, J shed 6 bases, and the junction held 6 bases outside the gene matches. The CDR3 contains 15 residues. The CDR3 reads CASSQWDRGGNEQFF. CDR3 nucleotides: TGCGCCAGCAGTCAATGGGATCGCGGGGGCAATGAGCAGTTCTTC.

The V and J genes are TRBV30 and TRBJ1-2, with D maybe TRBD1 (5 bases). Trimming pared 3 bases from V and 5 bases from J, leaving 7 bases between. Germline-derived CDR1 and CDR2 are GTSNPN and SVGIG (reference sequence). This CDR3 spans 11 amino acids. The CDR3 loop is CAWSWGYGYTF. Here the CDR3 DNA reads TGTGCCTGGAGCTGGGGGTATGGCTACACCTTC. The variable domain in full, completed from reference TRBV30 and TRBJ1-2, reads SQTIHQWPATLVQPVGSPLSLECTVEGTSNPNLYWYRQAAGRGLQLLFYSVGIGQISSEVPQNLSASRPQDRQFILSSKKLLLSDSGFYLCAWSWGYGYTFGSGTRLTVV.